The subject of this entry is one T cell receptor (beta chain). Germline V gene data show CDR1 as MNHEY and CDR2 as SMNVEV (reference sequence). V was cut by 4 bases and J by 2 bases, with 15 bases left in between. The CDR3 has 15 amino acids. Treatment here: oral pan-JAK inhibitor, 5-10 mg twice daily. This sample stems from a study of CD8+ T cells in alopecia areata. About the study: Tofacitinib ran 6 to 18 months, followed by 6 months off drug.

TCR sequencing used cDNA made by reverse transcription of extracted RNA. Sequenced by immunoSEQ multiplex PCR; TCRdb stores in-frame clones only, minus some. The sample includes roughly 120,000 clones, roughly 50% of them seen just once. The clonotype comes from a human donor with alopecia areata. The specimen was CD8+ T cells sorted from blood, collected at week 4, from a patient treated with tofacitinib. The chain carries TRBV27 and TRBJ2-7, with D hard to call. For the CDR3, the DNA is TGTGCCAGCAGTTACGATGCAGGTAAACCCTACGAGCAGTACTTC. Amino acid sequence: CASSYDAGKPYEQYF.